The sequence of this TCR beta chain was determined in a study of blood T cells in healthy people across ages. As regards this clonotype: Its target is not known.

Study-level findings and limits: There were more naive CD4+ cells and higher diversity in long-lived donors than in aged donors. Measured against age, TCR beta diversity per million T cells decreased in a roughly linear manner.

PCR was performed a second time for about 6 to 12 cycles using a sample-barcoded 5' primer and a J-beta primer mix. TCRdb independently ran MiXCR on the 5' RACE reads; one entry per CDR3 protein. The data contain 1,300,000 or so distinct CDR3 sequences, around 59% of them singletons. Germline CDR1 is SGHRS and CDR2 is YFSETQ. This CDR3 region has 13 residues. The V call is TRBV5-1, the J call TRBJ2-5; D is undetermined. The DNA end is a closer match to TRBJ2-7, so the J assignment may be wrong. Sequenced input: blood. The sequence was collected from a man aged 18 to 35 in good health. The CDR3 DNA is TGCGCCAGCAGCTTGAGACCCTACTACGAGCAGTACTTC. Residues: CASSLRPYYEQYF.